What follows are 28 T cell receptor beta chains derived from one specimen sequenced in a study of identical twins. Using its own MiXCR run on the 5' RACE reads, TCRdb lists one record per CDR3 protein. Among around 650,000 distinct CDR3 sequences listed, about 7.1% were seen once. This sample also belongs to another study, concerning yellow fever vaccine responses in identical twins.

Input material: PBMCs. Receptors were obtained from a young woman in good health.

This clonotype was observed a few times. The genes are TRBV20-1 and TRBJ2-1, with 14 bases that match TRBD2. CDR1 and CDR2 from the germline V gene are DFQATT and SNEGSKA (reference sequence). Unmatched junction bases numbered 9, after V lost 6 bases and J lost 8 bases. CDR3 length: 15 amino acids. Written as DNA, the CDR3 is TGCAGTGCCAAAGGGACTAGCGGGAGCGGCGATGAGCAGTTCTTC. Residues: CSAKGTSGSGDEQFF.

As to this clonotype: Germline and junction disagree at one end, which may indicate a read error. The J gene is TRBJ1-5, the V gene TRBV5-1, with D possibly being TRBD1 (6 bases). CDR1 and CDR2 from the germline V gene are SGHRS and YFSETQ. CDR3 length equals 14 residues. In DNA form, the CDR3 reads TGCGTCAGCAGCTCAGGGGATAGCAATCAGCCCCAGCATTTT. It codes for CVSSSGDSNQPQHF.

This clonotype was seen repeatedly, ten times or more. This CDR3 is CATSDKDRPWPQHF. DNA of the CDR3: TGTGCCACCAGTGACAAGGACCGCCCTTGGCCCCAGCATTTT. V gene TRBV24-1 combines with J gene TRBJ1-5; D is ambiguous. Germline CDR1 reads KGHDR; CDR2 reads SFDVKD. This CDR3 region has 14 residues. Between the trimmed V and J ends, which lost 4 bases and 9 bases, there was a span of 15 bases.

In this sample, this clonotype turned up many times. Written as DNA, the CDR3 is TGTGCCAGCAGCGCGACGGATTTCCCCCTCCACTTT. This translates into CASSATDFPLHF. The genes are TRBV9 and TRBJ1-6; D gene ambiguous. V was trimmed by 3 bases and J by 13 bases, leaving 11 bases between them. Germline V gene sequence: CDR1 SGDLS, CDR2 YYNGEE. The CDR3 totals 12 residues.

This clonotype has a count of ten or more. The chain employs TRBV12-3 or TRBV12-4 and TRBJ1-1; D uncertain. Trimming stripped 6 bases from V and 1 base from J, with 15 bases between. The CDR3 sequence is 15 residues long. The chain's CDR3 is CASRPTGKTNTEAFF. CDR3 nucleotide sequence: TGTGCCAGCAGGCCCACCGGGAAAACGAACACTGAAGCTTTCTTT.

In this sample, this clonotype turned up a few times. The chain recombines TRBV5-1 with TRBJ1-1, with a possible D match to TRBD1 (6 bases). There are 14 residues in the CDR3. Germline CDR1 and CDR2: SGHRS and YFSETQ. V lost 4 bases and J 7 bases, leaving 17 bases between the germline ends. The CDR3 sequence: CASSPTGSRGEAFF. The DNA for the CDR3 is TGCGCCAGCAGCCCTACAGGGAGTAGAGGTGAAGCTTTCTTT.

This clonotype showed up just a few times. The genes are TRBV24-1 and TRBJ2-5; 13 bases match TRBD2. The V gene end was trimmed by 9 bases and the J gene end by 4 bases; junction bases not matched to a gene: 4. CDR1 is KGHDR and CDR2 is SFDVKD in the germline V gene. The CDR3 runs to 14 residues. CDR3 in DNA: TGTGCCACCGGACTAGCGGGAGATGTAGAGACCCAGTACTTC. Protein product: CATGLAGDVETQYF.

The chain links TRBV11-2 to TRBJ2-1; D uncertain. Germline assignment: CDR1 SGHAT and CDR2 FQNNGV. Trimming left V 5 bases short and J 1 base short, with 15 bases between. The CDR3 length is 16 residues. CDR3 nucleotides: TGTGCCAGCAGCCCCGACCCGTCCAGGTCCTACAATGAGCAGTTCTTC. Translating gives CASSPDPSRSYNEQFF.

The chain is built from TRBV2 and TRBJ2-1; TRBD2 might be the D (5 bases). Germline V CDR1 and CDR2: SNHLY, FYNNEI. The CDR3 runs to 15 residues. This CDR3 reads CATTRLVGRGNEQFF. The CDR3 DNA follows: TGTGCAACTACTAGGCTAGTAGGGAGAGGCAATGAGCAGTTCTTC. Supplemented by reference TRBV2 and TRBJ2-1, the full variable domain reads EPEVTQTPSHQVTQMGQEVILRCVPISNHLYFYWYRQILGQKVEFLVSFYNNEISEKSEIFDDQFSVERPDGSNFTLKIRSTKLEDSAMYFCATTRLVGRGNEQFFGPGTRLTVL.

The V gene is TRBV6-1, the J gene TRBJ2-4; TRBD2 matches at 13 bases. The germline V gene encodes CDR1 MNHNS and CDR2 SASEGT. V lost 6 bases and J lost 3; bases outside the gene matches: 8. CDR3 length: 17 residues. Here the CDR3 DNA reads TGTGCCAGCAGGGCCACTAGCGGGGGGGTTGACAAAAACATTCAGTACTTC. It is translated as CASRATSGGVDKNIQYF.

This rearrangement joins TRBV15 to TRBJ1-6, with D uncertain. Germline loops: CDR1 LNHNV, CDR2 YYDKDF (reference sequence). The V and J ends lost 0 bases and 8 bases respectively, with 11 bases between them. The CDR3 has 15 residues. The CDR3 loop reads CATSRETVLDSPLHF. The CDR3 nucleotides are TGTGCCACCAGCAGAGAGACGGTGCTGGATTCACCCCTCCACTTT.

This sequence joins TRBV29-1 and TRBJ2-1; 7 bases line up with TRBD1. Germline V gene data show CDR1 as SQVTM and CDR2 as ANQGSEA. The CDR3 spans 16 residues. V trimming: 4 bases; J trimming: 0 bases; junction bases outside the gene matches: 9. The CDR3 DNA is TGCAGCGTTGTGGGGACGGACAGGAGCTCCTACAATGAGCAGTTCTTC. It codes for CSVVGTDRSSYNEQFF.

There are many counts of this clonotype. This sequence joins TRBV4-1 and TRBJ2-5; D gene unclear. The CDR3 length is 13 residues. The germline V gene encodes CDR1 MGHRA and CDR2 YSYEKL. V lost 0 bases to trimming and J lost 2 bases, with 4 bases between them. The DNA for the CDR3 is TGCGCCAGCAGCCAAGAAAATCAAGAGACCCAGTACTTC. Its protein is CASSQENQETQYF.

The genes are TRBV5-6 and TRBJ2-2, with TRBD1 matching over 7 bases. The CDR3 has 16 amino acids. V shed 3 bases and J 2 bases; nucleotides not matched to a gene: 7. CDR1 and CDR2 from the germline V gene are SGHDT and YYEEEE. CDR3 DNA: TGTGCCAGCAGCTCCCTGGGACAGTTCAACACCGGGGAGCTGTTTTTT. Residues: CASSSLGQFNTGELFF.

This chain links TRBV12-3 or TRBV12-4 with TRBJ2-7, with 7 bases that match TRBD2. This CDR3 is built from 12 residues. J lost 7 bases, V lost 6 bases, and 6 bases had no gene match. The CDR3, as DNA: TGTGCCAGCAGAGAATGGGGGGGTGAGCAGTACTTC. Protein sequence: CASREWGGEQYF.

J is TRBJ2-3 and V is TRBV7-7; TRBD1 agrees at 11 bases. The CDR3 sequence is 18 residues long. With 5 bases clipped from V and 0 bases from J, the junction kept 10 bases outside the gene matches. The germline V gene has CDR1 SSHAT and CDR2 FNYEAQ (reference sequence). The CDR3 sequence: CASSRGQGGTSSTDTQYF. In DNA, the CDR3 is TGTGCCAGCAGCCGGGGACAGGGGGGAACTTCGAGCACAGATACGCAGTATTTT.

The rearrangement joins TRBV6-1 to TRBJ2-3; 14 bases align to TRBD2. Germline CDR1 is MNHNS and CDR2 is SASEGT. The CDR3 has 15 residues. The V and J ends lost 7 bases and 3 bases, in that order; junction bases with no gene match: 3. CDR3 in DNA: TGTGCCAGCACGGGACTAGCGGGAGTAACAGATACGCAGTATTTT. This encodes CASTGLAGVTDTQYF.

The rearrangement joins TRBV4-1 to TRBJ1-1; D remains unclear. This CDR3 is 15 amino acids long. Trimming removed 0 bases from V and 6 bases from J, with 14 bases in between. Germline loops: CDR1 MGHRA, CDR2 YSYEKL. CDR3 loop: CASSQDYAPDAEAFF. DNA of the CDR3: TGCGCCAGCAGCCAAGACTATGCCCCGGACGCTGAAGCTTTCTTT.

There are many counts of this clonotype. The chain recombines TRBV5-1 with TRBJ2-3, with a tentative D call TRBD2 (5 bases). The CDR3 totals 14 residues. The ends were cut back, 2 bases at V and 3 bases at J, with 10 bases in the middle. CDR1 and CDR2 from the germline V gene are SGHRS and YFSETQ. CDR3 region: CASSFGEWTDTQYF. The CDR3 DNA reads TGCGCCAGCAGCTTCGGGGAGTGGACAGATACGCAGTATTTT.

This clonotype was found many times. V gene TRBV12-3 or TRBV12-4 combines with J gene TRBJ2-7, with D unresolved. The CDR3 loop spans 13 amino acids. V was shortened by 3 bases and J by 4 bases, with 10 bases between the two germline ends. As DNA, the CDR3 is TGTGCCAGCAGTTTTTGGACCTCTTACGAGCAGTACTTC. Its protein product is CASSFWTSYEQYF.

This clonotype was seen ten or more times. The V gene is TRBV29-1, the J gene TRBJ2-1, with D possibly matching TRBD2 (6 bases). V gave up 0 bases and J gave up 4 bases, with 25 bases separating them. The CDR3 has 19 amino acids. CDR1 and CDR2 (germline): SQVTM, ANQGSEA. CDR3 amino acids: CSVEDGGFGAHEFYNEQFF. In DNA, the CDR3 is TGCAGCGTTGAAGATGGAGGGTTTGGTGCCCACGAATTTTACAATGAGCAGTTCTTC.

J is TRBJ2-1 and V is TRBV15, with D perhaps TRBD1 or TRBD2 (5 bases each). Trimming took 1 base from V and 1 from J, leaving 8 bases between them. Germline V lookup: CDR1 LNHNV, CDR2 YYDKDF (reference sequence). The CDR3 loop spans 15 amino acids. The CDR3 DNA is TGTGCCACCAGCAGAGTGGGGGTTTCCTACAATGAGCAGTTCTTC. Encoded protein: CATSRVGVSYNEQFF. Complete variable domain (other parts from reference TRBV15 and TRBJ2-1): DAMVIQNPRYQVTQFGKPVTLSCSQTLNHNVMYWYQQKSSQAPKLLFHYYDKDFNNEADTPDNFQSRRPNTSFCFLDIRSPGLGDTAMYLCATSRVGVSYNEQFFGPGTRLTVL.

This clonotype was detected only a few times. CDR3 nucleotides: TGTGCCAGCAGCCGGCGGACAGGAGGCAATGAGCAGTTCTTC. Translation gives CASSRRTGGNEQFF. The chain recombines TRBV7-2 with TRBJ2-1; 7 positions agree with TRBD1. With V trimmed by 5 bases and J by 6 bases, 7 bases remained unmatched. CDR3 length equals 14 residues. CDR1 SGHTA and CDR2 FQGNSA come from the germline V gene. Full variable domain (missing parts from reference TRBV7-2 and TRBJ2-1): GAGVSQSPSNKVTEKGKDVELRCDPISGHTALYWYRQSLGQGLEFLIYFQGNSAPDKSGLPSDRFSAERTGGSVSTLTIQRTQQEDSAVYLCASSRRTGGNEQFFGPGTRLTVL.

The chain links TRBV7-9 to TRBJ2-1, with D possibly being TRBD1 or TRBD2 (6 bases each). V was cut by 0 bases and J by 10 bases, with 13 bases left in between. The germline V gene encodes CDR1 SEHNR and CDR2 FQNEAQ (reference sequence). The CDR3 runs to 14 residues. As DNA, the CDR3 is TGTGCCAGCAGCTTAGCACCTCTGGGGGGCGAGCAGTTCTTC. Encoded protein: CASSLAPLGGEQFF.

In this sample, this clonotype turned up many times. This chain connects TRBV12-3 or TRBV12-4 to TRBJ1-2; unclear D gene. The V end was cut by 1 base, the J end by 6 bases, with 15 bases between. The CDR3 runs to 15 residues. The CDR3 bases are TGTGCCAGCAGTTTAGGGTCCGGGGTTACCGATGGCTACACCTTC. Translation: CASSLGSGVTDGYTF.

The sample holds a few counts of this clonotype. This rearrangement joins TRBV5-6 to TRBJ2-1; TRBD2 matches 10 bases. Losses at the gene ends were 0 bases for V and 9 bases for J; bases not matched to a gene: 12. Germline V lookup: CDR1 SGHDT, CDR2 YYEEEE. CDR3 length: 17 amino acids. The CDR3 DNA reads TGTGCCAGCAGCTTGGAGTTAGCGGGGGGTCCGGAGGCTGAGCAGTTCTTC. Translating gives CASSLELAGGPEAEQFF.

This clonotype was observed a handful of times. The rearrangement links TRBV10-2 to TRBJ2-1; no definite D call. Trimming left V 0 bases short and J 8 bases short, with 11 bases between. CDR1 is WSHSY, CDR2 SAAADI, per germline. CDR3 size: 14 residues. CDR3 sequence reads: CASSESRVLDEQFF. The DNA of the CDR3 is TGCGCCAGCAGTGAGTCTAGGGTTTTGGATGAGCAGTTCTTC.

This clonotype was recorded at least ten times. The gene calls are TRBV12-3 or TRBV12-4 and TRBJ1-5; D remains ambiguous. V lost 7 bases to trimming and J lost 4 bases, with 11 bases between them. This CDR3 is 13 amino acids long. In DNA form, the CDR3 reads TGTGCCAGCACACCGGGATATAATCAGCCCCAGCATTTT. Its protein is CASTPGYNQPQHF.